The 16 T cell receptor beta chains in this list originate from one sample, sequenced in a study of identical twins. TCRdb itself ran the 5' RACE reads through MiXCR, one entry per CDR3 protein. Of approximately 530,000 distinct CDR3 sequences in the sample, 20% to 25% were seen once. Separately, the same data were catalogued under a study of yellow fever vaccine responses in identical twins.

Specimen: CD4+ T cells sorted from blood. The receptor set was obtained from a young woman in good health.

This clonotype was counted a few times. CDR3 nucleotides: TGTGCCAGCAGCTTAGGGGGAAGGGCCACAGCTACGCAAACGCAGTATTTT. This translates into CASSLGGRATATQTQYF. This chain connects TRBV7-9 to TRBJ2-3; D not certain. The CDR3 is made up of 17 amino acids. The ends were cut back, 1 base at V and 9 bases at J, with 23 bases in the middle. Germline V gives CDR1 SEHNR, CDR2 FQNEAQ (reference sequence).

The chain couples TRBV6-1 to TRBJ1-2, with D possibly matching TRBD1 (5 bases). V lost 5 bases, J lost 7 bases, and 20 bases lay in between. The CDR3 has 15 amino acids. CDR1 and CDR2 from the germline V gene are MNHNS and SASEGT. CDR3 sequence (DNA): TGTGCCAGCAGTACCCACATGGGGGGGGAGGGTGGCTACACCTTC. Its translation is CASSTHMGGEGGYTF.

The chain joins TRBV7-2 to TRBJ1-1, with 8 positions matching TRBD1. J lost 5 bases, V lost 6 bases, and 11 bases had no gene match. Germline V CDR1 and CDR2: SGHTA, FQGNSA. CDR3 length: 15 amino acids. The CDR3 bases are TGTGCCAGCAGAGCAGGGGGCGCTTCGTCTACTGAAGCTTTCTTT. Translation: CASRAGGASSTEAFF.

This clonotype was picked up a small number of times. The J gene is TRBJ2-5, the V gene TRBV10-3; D remains unclear. This CDR3 comprises 13 residues. The germline V gene encodes CDR1 ENHRY and CDR2 SYGVKD. V lost 7 bases and J 2 bases, leaving 11 bases between the germline ends. The CDR3 here is CAIMKDGQETQYF. CDR3 nucleotide sequence: TGTGCCATCATGAAGGACGGACAAGAGACCCAGTACTTC.

In nucleotides, the CDR3 is TGTGCCAGCAGCCGGGAGGGCCTGCTGAGCTCCTACGAGCAGTACTTC. Its protein product is CASSREGLLSSYEQYF. The chain has TRBV5-4 and TRBJ2-7; 8 bases align to TRBD2. Germline V gene sequence: CDR1 SGHNT, CDR2 YYREEE (reference sequence). The CDR3 is 16 residues long. With V trimmed by 4 bases and J by 0 bases, 9 bases remained unmatched.

The V gene is TRBV7-9, the J gene TRBJ1-1, with D perhaps TRBD1 (6 bases). V lost 6 bases and J 4 bases, leaving 21 bases between the germline ends. The V gene's germline CDR1 is SEHNR and CDR2 FQNEAQ (reference sequence). This CDR3 comprises 16 residues. CDR3 region: CASRTGDPGVGTEAFF. CDR3 DNA: TGTGCCAGCAGGACAGGAGATCCAGGGGTGGGCACTGAAGCTTTCTTT.

The chain couples TRBV12-3 or TRBV12-4 to TRBJ1-3; D is uncertain. The CDR3 is 14 residues long. V shed 5 bases and J shed 2 bases, with 10 bases lying between them. CDR3 nucleotide sequence: TGTGCCAGCAGTATATCGGGAACTGGAAACACCATATATTTT. Its translation: CASSISGTGNTIYF.

This clonotype appeared many times. The chain couples TRBV7-2 to TRBJ2-2; 11 bases agree with TRBD2. The J segment lost 6 bases and the V segment lost 3 bases, leaving 9 bases of the junction unmatched. The CDR3 has 17 amino acids. Germline values: CDR1 SGHTA, CDR2 FQGNSA. The CDR3 loop is CASSFLSRLAGSGELFF. The CDR3 DNA is TGTGCCAGCAGCTTTTTGTCTAGACTAGCGGGGTCCGGGGAGCTGTTTTTT.

V gene TRBV10-3 combines with J gene TRBJ2-3; D may be TRBD1 (6 bases). V lost 10 bases, J lost 5 bases, and 19 bases lay in between. The CDR3 length is 14 residues. Germline CDR1 and CDR2: ENHRY and SYGVKD. The CDR3 is CATRETQGQDTQYF. For the CDR3, the DNA is TGTGCCACACGAGAAACTCAGGGGCAAGATACGCAGTATTTT.

V and J are TRBV18 and TRBJ2-3; 12 nucleotides match TRBD2. Trimming at V came to 3 bases and at J to 11 bases, leaving 12 bases not matched to a gene. Germline V lookup: CDR1 KGHSH, CDR2 LQKENI. The CDR3 totals 16 residues. The CDR3 sequence is CASSPELAGGTHEQYF. CDR3 coding DNA: TGTGCCAGCTCACCCGAACTAGCGGGAGGCACTCACGAGCAGTATTTT.

Points on this clonotype: A much bigger clone sits one base away, suggesting this may be a read error. The gene calls are TRBV7-2 and TRBJ2-3; TRBD2 matches at 8 bases. This CDR3 contains 17 residues. The trim removed 8 bases at V and 2 bases at J, leaving 15 bases unmatched. The germline V gene has CDR1 SGHTA and CDR2 FQGNSA. The CDR3 loop is CASAMAGGRQYTDTQYF. Written as DNA, the CDR3 is TGTGCCAGCGCCATGGCGGGAGGACGCCAATACACAGATACGCAGTATTTT.

The chain links TRBV6-1 to TRBJ2-5; 10 nucleotides match TRBD2. This CDR3 comprises 16 residues. Trimming cost V 6 bases and J 3 bases; bases outside gene matches: 10. The germline V gene has CDR1 MNHNS and CDR2 SASEGT. CDR3 nucleotide sequence: TGTGCCAGCAGACAATTCGGACTAGCGGCAAAAGAGACCCAGTACTTC. Translation: CASRQFGLAAKETQYF.

V and J are TRBV27 and TRBJ1-5, with 8 bases aligning to TRBD1. Germline CDR1 is MNHEY and CDR2 is SMNVEV (reference sequence). This CDR3 comprises 14 residues. The junction had 8 bases not matched to a gene; V was cut back by 6 bases and J by 7 bases. The CDR3 spells CASSLGTGHQPQHF. The DNA for the CDR3 is TGTGCCAGCAGCCTCGGGACAGGTCACCAGCCCCAGCATTTT.

The chain is built from TRBV5-1 and TRBJ1-1; weak D call: TRBD1 (5 bases). The CDR3 contains 14 residues. Trimming cost V 7 bases and J 1 base, with 14 bases left between them. CDR1 and CDR2 (germline): SGHRS, YFSETQ. The DNA of the CDR3 is TGCGCCAGCCAATGGGGGTACGAGAACACTGAAGCTTTCTTT. Translation: CASQWGYENTEAFF. Together with reference TRBV5-1 and TRBJ1-1, the CDR3 gives the full variable domain: KAGVTQTPRYLIKTRGQQVTLSCSPISGHRSVSWYQQTPGQGLQFLFEYFSETQRNKGNFPGRFSGRQFSNSRSEMNVSTLELGDSALYLCASQWGYENTEAFFGQGTRLTVV.

V usage is TRBV5-1 and J usage is TRBJ2-1; maybe TRBD2 (5 bases). Trimming left V 6 bases short and J 6 bases short, with 16 bases between. The CDR3 consists of 14 residues. Germline CDR1 reads SGHRS; CDR2 reads YFSETQ. CDR3 bases: TGCGCCAGCAATCGGGAACCCCCGGGCAATGAGCAGTTCTTC. It encodes CASNREPPGNEQFF.

The genes are TRBV3-1 and TRBJ2-1; 7 nucleotides agree with TRBD2. The V gene's germline CDR1 is LGHDT and CDR2 YNNKEL (reference sequence). Unmatched junction bases numbered 15, after V lost 7 bases and J lost 9 bases. The CDR3 runs 15 residues. Here the CDR3 reads CASNPSGGGFGEQFF. The DNA for the CDR3 is TGTGCCAGCAACCCCTCCGGGGGAGGGTTTGGTGAGCAGTTCTTC.